Listed below are T cell receptor beta chains from one sample, sequenced in a study of shared clonotypes between healthy human individuals. TCRdb's copy holds only in-frame clones and misses some; the assay was immunoSEQ multiplex PCR. Here the sample spans some 2,500,000 clones, under 95% being singletons. Sequenced input: naive CD4+ T cells from PBMCs. The receptor source for this set is a man aged 18-30 years in good health. Some clones in this sample may be carry-over from other donors' samples. Both conserved end residues are part of each CDR3. D genes are given only for firm matches. A clone size is listed for some rows: how often the clone was seen (once, few, many), or a class if it is expanded.

cdr3_aa cdr3_nt v_call clone_size d_call j_call
CASSQDPRSSTDTQYF TGCGCCAGCAGCCAAGATCCCAGGAGTAGCACAGATACGCAGTATTTT TRBV4-1 NA NA TRBJ2-3
CASSEARHSNTGELFF TGTGCCAGCAGTGAAGCGCGCCACAGCAACACCGGGGAGCTGTTTTTT TRBV6-1 NA NA TRBJ2-2
CASSLVGRSSGNTIYF TGCGCCAGCAGCTTGGTGGGCAGAAGCTCTGGAAACACCATATATTTT TRBV5-1 NA NA TRBJ1-3
CATLWGTGGEKLFF TGTGCCACCCTGTGGGGGACAGGGGGCGAAAAACTGTTTTTT TRBV28 once TRBD1 TRBJ1-4
CASSPGYNQPQHF TGTGCCAGCTCACCAGGTTATAATCAGCCCCAGCATTTT TRBV18 NA NA TRBJ1-5
CASSEGGSYEQYF TGTGCCAGCTCCGAGGGGGGCAGCTACGAGCAGTACTTC TRBV18 NA NA TRBJ2-7
CASSQGRWDGYTF TGTGCCAGCAGCCAGGGACGGTGGGATGGCTACACCTTC TRBV6-5 NA NA TRBJ1-2
CASSNRGGGTEAFF TGTGCCAGCAGTAATAGGGGGGGTGGAACTGAAGCTTTCTTT TRBV6-1 NA NA TRBJ1-1
CASSLRGRGTDTQYF TGTGCCAGCAGCTTGAGGGGGCGTGGGACAGATACGCAGTATTTT TRBV7-8 NA TRBD1 TRBJ2-3
CASRIRQGGETQYF TGCGCCAGCAGGATCAGACAGGGCGGGGAGACCCAGTACTTC TRBV5-1 NA TRBD1 TRBJ2-5
CAIRSGTGDYEQYF TGTGCCATCAGATCCGGGACAGGGGACTACGAGCAGTACTTC TRBV10-3 NA TRBD1 TRBJ2-7
CASSGISGANVLTF TGCGCCAGCAGCGGGATCTCTGGGGCCAACGTCCTGACTTTC TRBV5-1 NA NA TRBJ2-6
CAWDDSRNQPQHF TGTGCCTGGGACGACAGCCGCAATCAGCCCCAGCATTTT TRBV30 NA NA TRBJ1-5
CASSDSGKGNEQFF TGCGCCAGCAGTGATAGCGGGAAGGGGAATGAGCAGTTCTTC TRBV10-1 NA TRBD2 TRBJ2-1
CATPSFDGYTF TGTGCCACCCCATCATTCGATGGCTACACCTTC TRBV28 NA NA TRBJ1-2
CASSSRGGSYEQYF TGCGCCAGCAGCTCCAGAGGGGGCTCCTACGAGCAGTACTTC TRBV5-1 NA NA TRBJ2-7
CASRNTGIYEQYF TGTGCCAGCAGGAATACAGGGATCTACGAGCAGTACTTC TRBV28 NA NA TRBJ2-7
CASSFLPGAGGTQYF TGTGCCAGCAGCTTCCTCCCGGGGGCAGGTGGTACGCAGTATTTT TRBV5-5 NA NA TRBJ2-3
CASSAFTGVSEAFF TGTGCCAGCAGCGCGTTTACAGGGGTCTCTGAAGCTTTCTTT TRBV9 NA TRBD1 TRBJ1-1
CASSALGSGGYGYTF TGTGCCAGCAGCGCCCTGGGGAGTGGAGGCTATGGCTACACCTTC TRBV9 NA NA TRBJ1-2
CASSPGSGALFDQETQYF TGTGCCAGCAGCCCCGGGTCGGGGGCCCTATTCGACCAAGAGACCCAGTACTTC TRBV25-1 NA NA TRBJ2-5
CASSEGAGLSYNEQFF TGTGCCAGCAGCGAGGGGGCGGGACTATCCTACAATGAGCAGTTCTTC TRBV9 NA NA TRBJ2-1
CASSLRPRGAPGRSYNEQFF TGTGCCAGCAGTCTACGACCCCGTGGGGCTCCCGGGAGGTCCTACAATGAGCAGTTCTTC TRBV27 once TRBD2 TRBJ2-1
CASSLTGWNEQFF TGCGCCAGCAGCTTGACTGGGTGGAATGAGCAGTTCTTC TRBV5-1 NA NA TRBJ2-1
CAISESNWENAPSNTGELFF TGTGCCATCAGTGAGTCGAACTGGGAAAATGCCCCATCGAACACCGGGGAGCTGTTTTTT TRBV10-3 NA NA TRBJ2-2
CASSLSTESYTF TGTGCCAGCAGTTTATCGACAGAAAGCTACACCTTC TRBV28 NA NA TRBJ1-2
CASSPRTSGSHEQYF TGTGCCAGCAGCCCTAGGACTAGCGGGAGTCACGAGCAGTACTTC TRBV7-9 NA TRBD2 TRBJ2-7